The 22 T cell receptor beta chains below were found in one sample sequenced in a study of blood T cell repertoires in COVID-19. TCRdb's copy holds only in-frame clones and misses some; the assay was immunoSEQ multiplex PCR. The table includes a few hundred thousand clones, less than 90% detected once. Input material: peripheral blood. Receptor source: a woman aged 45 to 65 with acute or convalescent COVID-19.

This rearrangement joins TRBV13 to TRBJ2-7; D perhaps matches TRBD2 (6 bases). CDR3 length: 15 residues. Trimming took 3 bases from V and 2 from J, leaving 14 bases between them. From germline, CDR1 is PRHDT and CDR2 FYEKMQ (reference sequence). Here the CDR3 reads CASSLVRDSPYEQYF. DNA for the CDR3: TGTGCCAGCAGCTTGGTGAGGGACTCACCCTACGAGCAGTACTTC.

As concerns this clone: Other DNA sequences within the sample encode an identical CDR3. CDR3 amino acids: CAWSRGGRTDTQYF. The CDR3 bases are TGTGCCTGGAGTCGGGGGGGCCGCACAGATACGCAGTATTTT. The chain has TRBV30 and TRBJ2-3; TRBD2 matches at 8 bases. The junction had 2 bases not matched to a gene; V was cut back by 2 bases and J by 1 base. In germline, CDR1 is GTSNPN, CDR2 SVGIG (reference sequence). This CDR3 has 14 amino acids.

The CDR3 DNA follows: TGCAGCGTTTGGGGGAGACAGGGAGGTGGTGGCTACACCTTC. Translated: CSVWGRQGGGGYTF. The rearrangement uses TRBV29-1 and TRBJ1-2; 7 bases map to TRBD1. This CDR3 comprises 14 residues. Germline CDR1 reads SQVTM; CDR2 reads ANQGSEA. The V segment lost 5 bases and the J segment 7 bases; nucleotides outside the gene matches: 13.

This rearrangement joins TRBV6-6 to TRBJ2-5; tentative D call: TRBD1 (6 bases). Germline V CDR1 and CDR2: MNHNY, SVGAGI (reference sequence). The CDR3 length is 14 residues. V lost 5 bases and J lost 2, with 12 bases in between. The CDR3 region is CASSHTGWQETQYF. The CDR3 DNA follows: TGTGCCAGCAGTCACACAGGGTGGCAAGAGACCCAGTACTTC.

In its sample, this clone was seen once. The genes are TRBV6-2 or TRBV6-3 and TRBJ2-1; D may match TRBD1 or TRBD2 (6 bases each). The V end lost 6 bases, the J end lost 7 bases, and 19 bases lay between the germline ends. CDR3 size: 15 residues. The germline gives CDR1 MNHEY, CDR2 SVGEGT. As DNA, the CDR3 is TGTGCCAGCAGCCCAGGGGCGGGATTACCGAATGAGCAGTTCTTC. It translates to CASSPGAGLPNEQFF.

This clone came up once. This sequence joins TRBV7-9 and TRBJ2-7; D uncertain. Germline values: CDR1 SEHNR, CDR2 FQNEAQ (reference sequence). CDR3 length equals 13 residues. Trimming stripped 5 bases from V and 1 base from J, with 9 bases between. CDR3 DNA sequence: TGTGCCAGCAGCCCCACAAATTCCTACGAGCAGTACTTC. Protein sequence: CASSPTNSYEQYF. The full variable domain, with the rest looked up from reference TRBV7-9 and TRBJ2-7, is DTGVSQNPRHKITKRGQNVTFRCDPISEHNRLYWYRQTLGQGPEFLTYFQNEAQLEKSRLLSDRFSAERPKGSFSTLEIQRTEQGDSAMYLCASSPTNSYEQYFGPGTRLTVT.

The chain joins TRBV7-6 to TRBJ2-2; D is perhaps TRBD1 (5 bases). This CDR3 contains 16 residues. With 0 bases removed from V and 4 bases from J, the gap between germline ends came to 12 bases. The germline V gene encodes CDR1 SGHVS and CDR2 FNYEAQ. CDR3 residues: CASSLAPSGPTGELFF. CDR3 nucleotides: TGTGCCAGCAGCTTAGCCCCCTCAGGGCCCACCGGGGAGCTGTTTTTT.

The chain couples TRBV6-5 to TRBJ2-1; 7 nucleotides line up with TRBD2. Germline V gene data show CDR1 as MNHEY and CDR2 as SVGAGI. The CDR3 contains 15 residues. The junction had 7 bases not matched to a gene; V was cut back by 0 bases and J by 8 bases. The CDR3 nucleotides read TGTGCCAGCAGTTACTCGGCTAGCGGAAGGGATGAGCAGTTCTTC. It is translated as CASSYSASGRDEQFF.

This clone turned up a few times. The chain combines TRBV6-5 with TRBJ2-6; 7 nucleotides align to TRBD1. V lost 4 bases, J lost 1 base, and 4 bases stayed unmatched. Germline assignment: CDR1 MNHEY and CDR2 SVGAGI. This CDR3 has 16 amino acids. CDR3 sequence: CASSLRQGSGANVLTF. The CDR3 DNA follows: TGTGCCAGCAGTTTAAGACAGGGTTCTGGGGCCAACGTCCTGACTTTC.

The chain couples TRBV9 to TRBJ1-4, with a tentative D call TRBD1 (5 bases). The CDR3 has 16 residues. Germline CDR1 and CDR2: SGDLS and YYNGEE. The ends were cut back, 4 bases at V and 4 bases at J, with 17 bases in the middle. The CDR3 region has the DNA TGTGCCAGCAGCTCACCCCCCGGGGGGATTAATGAAAAACTGTTTTTT. Its translation: CASSSPPGGINEKLFF.

The rearrangement uses TRBV5-1 and TRBJ2-3, with D perhaps TRBD1 (7 bases). This CDR3 region has 16 residues. Germline CDR1 reads SGHRS; CDR2 reads YFSETQ. The V end was cut by 0 bases, the J end by 4 bases, with 15 bases between. CDR3 sequence (DNA): TGCGCCAGCAGCTTGGGCGGGACAGCGTCCCCAGATACGCAGTATTTT. It translates to CASSLGGTASPDTQYF.

J is TRBJ1-2 and V is TRBV29-1, with 7 bases identical to TRBD1. V lost 7 bases and J lost 5; bases outside the gene matches: 13. The length of the CDR3 is 14 residues. Germline lookup yields CDR1 SQVTM and CDR2 ANQGSEA. The CDR3 bases are TGCAGCGCCCAACAGGGGTCTATAGGTTATGGCTACACCTTC. Protein product: CSAQQGSIGYGYTF.

The genes are TRBV11-3 and TRBJ2-1, with 8 nucleotides matching TRBD1. V shed 4 bases and J 0 bases; nucleotides not matched to a gene: 2. CDR3 length: 15 residues. Germline-derived CDR1 and CDR2 are SGHNT and YENEEA. CDR3 in DNA: TGTGCCAGCAGCTCAGGGGGCTACTCCTACAATGAGCAGTTCTTC. Its translation: CASSSGGYSYNEQFF.

V and J are TRBV20-1 and TRBJ2-1, with 10 bases lining up with TRBD2. V shed 3 bases and J 3 bases; nucleotides not matched to a gene: 8. CDR1 and CDR2 from the germline V gene are DFQATT and SNEGSKA (reference sequence). The length of the CDR3 is 16 residues. The CDR3 DNA is TGCAGTGCTAGTACCAGCGGGGGGGCCGGCTACAATGAGCAGTTCTTC. Translated, it gives CSASTSGGAGYNEQFF.

Only a few counts were recorded for this clone. The rearrangement joins TRBV20-1 to TRBJ1-5; 7 positions agree with TRBD1. Per germline, CDR1 DFQATT and CDR2 SNEGSKA (reference sequence). The length of the CDR3 is 15 residues. With 3 bases clipped from V and 1 base from J, the junction kept 6 bases outside the gene matches. This CDR3 reads CSASLGTVSNQPQHF. The CDR3 DNA is TGCAGTGCTAGTTTGGGGACAGTGAGCAATCAGCCCCAGCATTTT.

This clone came up once. The chain uses TRBV18 and TRBJ2-7, with D tentatively TRBD2 (6 bases). Germline CDR1 is KGHSH and CDR2 is LQKENI. V gave up 6 bases and J gave up 1 base, with 19 bases separating them. The CDR3 is 16 amino acids. The CDR3 sequence: CASSPTPTRVSYEQYF. CDR3 in DNA: TGTGCCAGCTCCCCGACCCCGACTAGAGTTTCCTACGAGCAGTACTTC.

The chain uses TRBV5-1 and TRBJ2-5; 8 bases align to TRBD1. Germline loops: CDR1 SGHRS, CDR2 YFSETQ. This CDR3 region has 17 residues. The J segment lost 1 base and the V segment lost 0 bases, leaving 8 bases of the junction unmatched. The CDR3 reads CASSLGSGGPLQETQYF. The CDR3 coding sequence is TGCGCCAGCAGCTTGGGATCAGGGGGCCCACTCCAAGAGACCCAGTACTTC. Looking up the rest from reference TRBV5-1 and TRBJ2-5 gives the full variable domain: KAGVTQTPRYLIKTRGQQVTLSCSPISGHRSVSWYQQTPGQGLQFLFEYFSETQRNKGNFPGRFSGRQFSNSRSEMNVSTLELGDSALYLCASSLGSGGPLQETQYFGPGTRLLVL.

V usage is TRBV18 and J usage is TRBJ1-1; 8 nucleotides match TRBD1. This CDR3 has 13 residues. Germline V gives CDR1 KGHSH, CDR2 LQKENI. The junction had 1 base not matched to a gene; V was cut back by 6 bases and J by 1 base. The CDR3 DNA reads as TGTGCCAGCTCCGGACAGGGGAACACTGAAGCTTTCTTT. The encoded protein is CASSGQGNTEAFF.

A few counts support this clone. V gene TRBV20-1 combines with J gene TRBJ1-5; D gene ambiguous. V gave up 3 bases and J gave up 0 bases, with 9 bases separating them. The germline V gene has CDR1 DFQATT and CDR2 SNEGSKA (reference sequence). CDR3 length equals 14 residues. CDR3 protein: CSASVGSSNQPQHF. CDR3 sequence (DNA): TGCAGTGCTAGTGTCGGGTCTAGCAATCAGCCCCAGCATTTT.

The rearrangement joins TRBV13 to TRBJ1-2, with 7 bases identical to TRBD1. With 5 bases clipped from V and 4 bases from J, the junction kept 7 bases outside the gene matches. In germline, CDR1 is PRHDT, CDR2 FYEKMQ (reference sequence). The CDR3 covers 14 residues. The CDR3 is CASSQTRDSYGYTF. The CDR3 DNA reads as TGTGCCAGCAGCCAAACCCGGGACAGCTATGGCTACACCTTC.

The gene calls are TRBV20-1 and TRBJ1-2; D is ambiguous. Deletions cut 7 bases from V and 12 bases from J, with 15 bases between. Per the germline V gene, CDR1 is DFQATT and CDR2 is SNEGSKA (reference sequence). CDR3 length equals 10 residues. CDR3 bases: TGCAGTGTTAGGGAGCTCTCCCACACCTTC. This gives the protein CSVRELSHTF.

The chain combines TRBV11-2 with TRBJ1-6, with 11 bases matching TRBD1. V was clipped by 0 bases and J by 8 bases; unmatched bases: 15. CDR1 is SGHAT, CDR2 FQNNGV, per germline. This CDR3 has 20 amino acids. The CDR3 region is CASSLEAIAWGTGGDSPLHF. In DNA form, the CDR3 reads TGTGCCAGCAGCTTAGAGGCTATCGCGTGGGGGACAGGGGGGGATTCACCCCTCCACTTT.